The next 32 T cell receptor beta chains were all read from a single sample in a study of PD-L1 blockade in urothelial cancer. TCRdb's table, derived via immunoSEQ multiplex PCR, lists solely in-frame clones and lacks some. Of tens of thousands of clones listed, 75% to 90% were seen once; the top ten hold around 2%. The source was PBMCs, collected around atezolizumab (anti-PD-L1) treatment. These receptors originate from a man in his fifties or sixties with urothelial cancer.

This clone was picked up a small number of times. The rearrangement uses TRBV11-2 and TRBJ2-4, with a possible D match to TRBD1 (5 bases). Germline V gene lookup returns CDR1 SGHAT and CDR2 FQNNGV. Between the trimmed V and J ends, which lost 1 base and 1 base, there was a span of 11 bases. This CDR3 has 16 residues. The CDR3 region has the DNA TGTGCCAGCAGCTTAGTCTCAGGGATGGCCAAAAACATTCAGTACTTC. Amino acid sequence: CASSLVSGMAKNIQYF. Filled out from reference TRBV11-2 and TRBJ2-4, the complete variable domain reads EAGVAQSPRYKIIEKRQSVAFWCNPISGHATLYWYQQILGQGPKLLIQFQNNGVVDDSQLPKDRFSAERLKGVDSTLKIQPAKLEDSAVYLCASSLVSGMAKNIQYFGAGTRLSVL.

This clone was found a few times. The chain's CDR3 is CASSQDLGTPNTEAFF. The CDR3 DNA reads as TGTGCCAGCAGCCAAGATCTGGGCACCCCAAACACTGAAGCTTTCTTT. The rearrangement uses TRBV14 and TRBJ1-1; no reliable D call. Germline assignment: CDR1 SGHDN and CDR2 FVKESK. CDR3 size: 16 residues. Trimming left V 0 bases short and J 2 bases short, with 13 bases between.

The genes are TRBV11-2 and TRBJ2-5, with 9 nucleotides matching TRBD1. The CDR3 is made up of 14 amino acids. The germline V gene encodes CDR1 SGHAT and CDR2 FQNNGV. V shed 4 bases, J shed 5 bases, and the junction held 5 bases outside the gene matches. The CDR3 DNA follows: TGTGCCAGCAGCTCACAGGGGGCCGGGGAGACCCAGTACTTC. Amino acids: CASSSQGAGETQYF.

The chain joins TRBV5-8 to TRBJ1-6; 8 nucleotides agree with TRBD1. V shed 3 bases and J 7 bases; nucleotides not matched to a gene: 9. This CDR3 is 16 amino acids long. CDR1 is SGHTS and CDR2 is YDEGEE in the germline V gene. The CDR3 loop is CASSYPLDRANSPLHF. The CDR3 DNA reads TGTGCCAGCAGCTATCCGCTGGACAGGGCGAATTCACCCCTCCACTTT. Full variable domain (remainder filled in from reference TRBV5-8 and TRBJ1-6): EAGVTQSPTHLIKTRGQQATLRCSPISGHTSVYWYQQALGLGLQFLLWYDEGEERNRGNFPPRFSGRQFPNYSSELNVNALELEDSALYLCASSYPLDRANSPLHFGNGTRLTVT.

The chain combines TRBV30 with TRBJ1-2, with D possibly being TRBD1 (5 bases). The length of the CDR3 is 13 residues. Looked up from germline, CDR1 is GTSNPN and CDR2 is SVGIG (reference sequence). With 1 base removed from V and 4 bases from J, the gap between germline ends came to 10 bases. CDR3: CAWSAGFFYGYTF. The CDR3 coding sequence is TGTGCCTGGAGTGCAGGGTTTTTCTATGGCTACACCTTC.

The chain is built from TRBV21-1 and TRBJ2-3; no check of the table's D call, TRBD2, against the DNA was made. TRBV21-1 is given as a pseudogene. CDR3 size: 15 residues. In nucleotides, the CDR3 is TGTGCCAGCAGACCAGGGACTCGACGCACAGATACGCAGTATTTT. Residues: CASRPGTRRTDTQYF.

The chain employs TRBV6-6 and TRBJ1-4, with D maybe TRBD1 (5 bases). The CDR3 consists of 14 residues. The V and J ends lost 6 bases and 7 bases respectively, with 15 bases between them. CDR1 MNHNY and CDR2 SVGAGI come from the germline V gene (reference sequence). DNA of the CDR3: TGTGCCAGCAGGACCGACAGAAGAGGTGAAAAACTGTTTTTT. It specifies CASRTDRRGEKLFF.

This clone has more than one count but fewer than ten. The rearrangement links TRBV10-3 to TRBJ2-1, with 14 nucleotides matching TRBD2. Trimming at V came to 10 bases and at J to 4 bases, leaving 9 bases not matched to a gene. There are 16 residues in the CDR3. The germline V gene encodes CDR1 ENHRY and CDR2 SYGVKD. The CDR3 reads CATEPGLAGAYNEQFF. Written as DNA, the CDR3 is TGTGCCACCGAACCGGGACTAGCGGGGGCGTACAATGAGCAGTTCTTC.

The CDR3 spells CASSIDPAGGGNNEQFF. The CDR3 coding sequence is TGTGCCAGTAGTATAGATCCCGCGGGGGGAGGTAACAATGAGCAGTTCTTC. The V call is TRBV19, the J call TRBJ2-1; 8 nucleotides match TRBD2. This CDR3 is built from 17 residues. CDR1 and CDR2 (germline): LNHDA, SQIVND (reference sequence). V lost 0 bases and J lost 5; bases outside the gene matches: 9.

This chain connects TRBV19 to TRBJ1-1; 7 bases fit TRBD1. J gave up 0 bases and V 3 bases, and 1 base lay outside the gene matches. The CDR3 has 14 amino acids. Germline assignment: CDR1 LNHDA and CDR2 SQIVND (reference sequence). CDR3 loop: CASSITGVNTEAFF. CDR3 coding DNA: TGTGCCAGTAGTATCACAGGGGTGAACACTGAAGCTTTCTTT. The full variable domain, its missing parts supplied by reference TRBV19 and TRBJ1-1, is DGGITQSPKYLFRKEGQNVTLSCEQNLNHDAMYWYRQDPGQGLRLIYYSQIVNDFQKGDIAEGYSVSREKKESFPLTVTSAQKNPTAFYLCASSITGVNTEAFFGQGTRLTVV.

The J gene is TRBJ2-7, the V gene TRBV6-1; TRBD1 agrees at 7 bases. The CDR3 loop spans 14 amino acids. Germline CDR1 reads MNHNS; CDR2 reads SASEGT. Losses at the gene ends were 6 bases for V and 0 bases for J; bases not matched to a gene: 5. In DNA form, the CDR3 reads TGTGCCAGCAGCCTACAGGGGATCTCCTACGAGCAGTACTTC. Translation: CASSLQGISYEQYF.

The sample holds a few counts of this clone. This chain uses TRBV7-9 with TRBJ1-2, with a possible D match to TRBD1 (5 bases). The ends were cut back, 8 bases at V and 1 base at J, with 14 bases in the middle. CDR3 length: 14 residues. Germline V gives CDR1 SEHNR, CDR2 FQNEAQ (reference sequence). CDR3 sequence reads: CASRRGGSNYGYTF. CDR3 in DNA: TGTGCCAGCCGACGGGGCGGGAGTAACTATGGCTACACCTTC. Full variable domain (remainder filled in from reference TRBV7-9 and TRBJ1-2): DTGVSQNPRHKITKRGQNVTFRCDPISEHNRLYWYRQTLGQGPEFLTYFQNEAQLEKSRLLSDRFSAERPKGSFSTLEIQRTEQGDSAMYLCASRRGGSNYGYTFGSGTRLTVV.

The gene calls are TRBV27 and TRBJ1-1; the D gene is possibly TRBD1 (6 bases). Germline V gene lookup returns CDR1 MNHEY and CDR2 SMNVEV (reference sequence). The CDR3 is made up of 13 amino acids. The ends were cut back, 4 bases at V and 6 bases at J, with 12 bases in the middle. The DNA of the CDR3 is TGTGCCAGCAGTTCGACAGGATACGCTGAAGCTTTCTTT. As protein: CASSSTGYAEAFF.

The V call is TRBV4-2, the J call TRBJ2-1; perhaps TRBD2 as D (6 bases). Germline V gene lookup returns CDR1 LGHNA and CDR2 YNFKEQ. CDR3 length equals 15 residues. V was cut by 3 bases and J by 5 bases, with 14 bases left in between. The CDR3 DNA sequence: TGTGCCAGCAGCCAGACCGGGACTTCGAACAATGAGCAGTTCTTC. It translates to CASSQTGTSNNEQFF.

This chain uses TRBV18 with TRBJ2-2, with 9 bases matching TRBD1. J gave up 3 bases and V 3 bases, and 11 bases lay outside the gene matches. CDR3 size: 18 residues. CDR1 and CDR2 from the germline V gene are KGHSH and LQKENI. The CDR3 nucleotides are TGTGCCAGCTCACCTCGGGTTCACAGGGGGCAGGACACCGGGGAGCTGTTTTTT. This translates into CASSPRVHRGQDTGELFF.

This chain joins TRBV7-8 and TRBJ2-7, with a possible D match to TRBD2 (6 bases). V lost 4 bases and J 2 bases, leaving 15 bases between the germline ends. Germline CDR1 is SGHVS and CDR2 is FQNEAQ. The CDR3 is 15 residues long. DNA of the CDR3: TGTGCCAGCAGCTCGGGTGGGGGGATCCCCTACGAGCAGTACTTC. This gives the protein CASSSGGGIPYEQYF.

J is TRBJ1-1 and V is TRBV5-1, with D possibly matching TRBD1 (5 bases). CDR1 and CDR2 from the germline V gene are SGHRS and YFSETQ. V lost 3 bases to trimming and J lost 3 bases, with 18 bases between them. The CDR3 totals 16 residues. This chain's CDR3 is CASSSIVREEDTEAFF. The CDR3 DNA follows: TGCGCCAGCAGCTCGATCGTCAGGGAGGAGGACACTGAAGCTTTCTTT.

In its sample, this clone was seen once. The CDR3, as DNA: TGTGCCAGAACAAGACTAGCGGGAGAAGCAGATACGCAGTATTTT. Protein product: CARTRLAGEADTQYF. The chain has TRBV2 and TRBJ2-3, with TRBD2 identical over 12 bases. The ends lost 9 bases at V and 4 bases at J; junction bases unmatched: 8. The germline V gene has CDR1 SNHLY and CDR2 FYNNEI. The CDR3 runs 15 residues.

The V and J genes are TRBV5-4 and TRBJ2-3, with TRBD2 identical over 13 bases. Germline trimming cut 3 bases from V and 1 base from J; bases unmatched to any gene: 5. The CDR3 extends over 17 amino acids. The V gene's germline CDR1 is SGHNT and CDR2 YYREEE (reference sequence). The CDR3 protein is CASSSGLAGMGTDTQYF. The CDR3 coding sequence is TGTGCCAGCAGCTCGGGACTAGCGGGAATGGGCACAGATACGCAGTATTTT.

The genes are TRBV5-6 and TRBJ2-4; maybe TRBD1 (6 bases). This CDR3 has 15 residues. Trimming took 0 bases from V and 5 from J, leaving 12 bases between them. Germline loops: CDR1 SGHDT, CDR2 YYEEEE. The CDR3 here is CASSLDQGPQNIQYF. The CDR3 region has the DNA TGTGCCAGCAGCTTGGATCAGGGGCCTCAAAACATTCAGTACTTC.

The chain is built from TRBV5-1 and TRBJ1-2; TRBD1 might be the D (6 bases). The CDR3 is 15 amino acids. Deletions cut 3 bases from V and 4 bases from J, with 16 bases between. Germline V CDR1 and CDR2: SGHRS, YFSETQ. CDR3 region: CASSSPGESGYGYTF. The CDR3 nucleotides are TGCGCCAGCAGCTCCCCAGGGGAGTCCGGCTATGGCTACACCTTC.

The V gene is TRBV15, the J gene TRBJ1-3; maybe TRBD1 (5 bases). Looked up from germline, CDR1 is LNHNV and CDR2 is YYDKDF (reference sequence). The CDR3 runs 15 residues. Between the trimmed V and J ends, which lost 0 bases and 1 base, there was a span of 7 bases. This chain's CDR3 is CATSRDPGSGNTIYF. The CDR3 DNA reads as TGTGCCACCAGCAGAGATCCAGGGTCTGGAAACACCATATATTTT.

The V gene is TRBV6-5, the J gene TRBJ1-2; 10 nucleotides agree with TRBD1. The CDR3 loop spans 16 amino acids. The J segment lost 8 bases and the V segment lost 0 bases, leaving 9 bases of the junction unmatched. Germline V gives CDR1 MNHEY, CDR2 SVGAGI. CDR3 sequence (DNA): TGTGCCAGCAGTTACTCGGTGACAGGGGGCGCAAAGGGCTACACCTTC. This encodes CASSYSVTGGAKGYTF.

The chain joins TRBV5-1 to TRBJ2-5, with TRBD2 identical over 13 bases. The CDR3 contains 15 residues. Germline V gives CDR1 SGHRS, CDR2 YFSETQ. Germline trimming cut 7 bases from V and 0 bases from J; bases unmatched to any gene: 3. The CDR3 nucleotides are TGCGCCAGCGCACTAGCGGGGGGGAACCAAGAGACCCAGTACTTC. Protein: CASALAGGNQETQYF.

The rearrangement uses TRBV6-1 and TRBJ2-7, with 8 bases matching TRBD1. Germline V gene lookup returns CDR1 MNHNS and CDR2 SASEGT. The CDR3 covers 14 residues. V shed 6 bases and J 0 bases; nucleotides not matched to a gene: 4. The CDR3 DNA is TGTGCCAGCAGGGACAGGGCGAGCTCCTACGAGCAGTACTTC. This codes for CASRDRASSYEQYF.

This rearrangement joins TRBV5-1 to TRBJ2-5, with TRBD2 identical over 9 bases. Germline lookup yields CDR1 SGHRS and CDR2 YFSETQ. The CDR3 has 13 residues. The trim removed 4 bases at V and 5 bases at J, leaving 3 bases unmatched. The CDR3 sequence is CASSTGLAETQYF. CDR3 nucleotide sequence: TGCGCCAGCAGCACGGGACTAGCCGAGACCCAGTACTTC.

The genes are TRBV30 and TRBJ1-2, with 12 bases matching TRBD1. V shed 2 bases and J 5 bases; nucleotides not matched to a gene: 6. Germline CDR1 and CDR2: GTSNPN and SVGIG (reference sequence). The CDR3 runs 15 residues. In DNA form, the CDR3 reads TGTGCCTGGAGTTCCGGGACAGGGGGCAATTATGGCTACACCTTC. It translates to CAWSSGTGGNYGYTF.

CDR3 coding DNA: TGTGCCAGCAGCTTGGTCCCAGGGGCCTACGAGCAGTACTTC. Its translation: CASSLVPGAYEQYF. V is TRBV5-5 and J is TRBJ2-7, with a tentative D call TRBD1 (6 bases). The CDR3 extends over 14 amino acids. The V gene's germline CDR1 is SGHKS and CDR2 YYEKEE (reference sequence). V was shortened by 0 bases and J by 2 bases, with 9 bases between the two germline ends.

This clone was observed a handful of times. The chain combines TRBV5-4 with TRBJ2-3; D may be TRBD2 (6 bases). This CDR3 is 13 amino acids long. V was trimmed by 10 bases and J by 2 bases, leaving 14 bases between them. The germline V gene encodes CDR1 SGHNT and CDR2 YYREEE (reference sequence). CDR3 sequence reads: CALRRDITDTQYF. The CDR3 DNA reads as TGTGCCCTGAGGCGGGATATCACAGATACGCAGTATTTT.

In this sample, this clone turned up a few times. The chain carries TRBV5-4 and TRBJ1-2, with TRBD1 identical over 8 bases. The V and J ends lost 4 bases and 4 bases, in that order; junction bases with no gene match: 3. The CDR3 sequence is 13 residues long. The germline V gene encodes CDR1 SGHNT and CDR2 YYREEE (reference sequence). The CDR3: CASSRGTGYGYTF. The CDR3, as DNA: TGTGCCAGCAGCAGGGGGACAGGCTATGGCTACACCTTC.

The CDR3 bases are TGTGCCAGCAGCGACCACCGGGACAGGGTCCGCAATGAGCAGTTCTTC. Translated, it gives CASSDHRDRVRNEQFF. The chain carries TRBV4-2 and TRBJ2-1, with 9 bases aligning to TRBD1. Trimming took 5 bases from V and 6 from J; bases not matched to a gene: 11. This CDR3 is 16 amino acids long. Germline CDR1 reads LGHNA; CDR2 reads YNFKEQ.

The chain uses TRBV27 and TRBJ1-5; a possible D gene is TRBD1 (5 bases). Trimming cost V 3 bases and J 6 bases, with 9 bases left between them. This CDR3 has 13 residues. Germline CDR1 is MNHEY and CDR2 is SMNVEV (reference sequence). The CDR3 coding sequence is TGTGCCAGCAGTTTTCAGGGTAGTCAGCCCCAGCATTTT. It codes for CASSFQGSQPQHF.